Presented here are 2 T cell receptor beta chains from one specimen sequenced in a study of blood T cell repertoires in COVID-19. TCRdb's table, derived via immunoSEQ multiplex PCR, lists solely in-frame clones and lacks some. This table holds roughly 160,000 clones, approximately 91% found once. Sequencing was performed on peripheral blood. The receptor set was obtained from a man younger than 35 with COVID-19, enrolled during active disease.

The gene calls are TRBV30 and TRBJ2-5; 9 bases align to TRBD2. Germline trimming cut 3 bases from V and 3 bases from J; bases unmatched to any gene: 5. CDR3 size: 14 residues. CDR1 and CDR2 from the germline V gene are GTSNPN and SVGIG (reference sequence). The CDR3 sequence is CAWRLAGIKETQYF. The CDR3 nucleotides are TGTGCCTGGAGACTAGCGGGCATTAAAGAGACCCAGTACTTC.

The chain couples TRBV7-9 to TRBJ1-3; no definite D call. This CDR3 is 14 amino acids long. V was clipped by 4 bases and J by 2 bases, with 9 bases between them. The V gene's germline CDR1 is SEHNR and CDR2 FQNEAQ (reference sequence). CDR3 nucleotide sequence: TGTGCCAGCAGCTCCGGGAGCCCTGGAAACACCATATATTTT. Translated: CASSSGSPGNTIYF.